This T cell receptor (beta chain) originates from a study of cytomegalovirus exposure and HLA in healthy donors. On this clone itself: Its antigen is as yet unknown.

Trimming at V came to 7 bases and at J to 6 bases, leaving 6 bases not matched to a gene. The CDR3 loop spans 13 amino acids. Germline V gene lookup returns CDR1 SGHTA and CDR2 FQGNSA. The PCR made use of 60 Vbeta and 13 Jbeta primers. Method: immunoSEQ multiplex PCR; TCRdb's copy keeps in-frame clones and lacks some. The data contain 84,000 or so clones, roughly 84% of them singletons. Broader study findings: Analysis was carried out at a later point, and it linked a missense DCLRE1C variant to TCR beta V- and J-gene trimming. A later analysis found common viral pathogens apparently linked to several of the most significant clusters.

Material: PBMCs. This TCR was recovered from a man aged 30 to 45 in good health and CMV-seronegative. The V gene is TRBV7-2, the J gene TRBJ2-1, with 7 bases lining up with TRBD2. The CDR3 region is CASNGGLGNEQFF. The CDR3 DNA reads TGTGCCAGCAATGGAGGACTAGGCAATGAGCAGTTCTTC.